Following are 15 T cell receptor delta chains from one sample sequenced in a study of gamma-delta chains in newborns, infants, children. TCRdb reran clone calling via CATT on the reads. The table records 3,000 to 3,500 delta-chain clones, around 56% of them present only once. Sequenced: blood. The receptors derive from a child who received the measles vaccine.

The genes are TRDV1 and TRDJ1; a weak D match, TRDD3 (6 bases). The CDR3 contains 17 residues. From germline, CDR1 is TSWWSYY and CDR2 QGS. V shed 2 bases and J shed 0 bases, with 16 bases lying between them. The DNA for the CDR3 is TGTGCTCTTGGGGAAAGGGGGGGACCCCGTTACACCGATAAACTCATCTTT. This encodes CALGERGGPRYTDKLIF.

This clone is classed as large. The sample contains more than one DNA sequence encoding this CDR3. The chain couples TRDV2 to TRDJ3, with TRDD3 matching 11 bases. The CDR3 has 18 residues. The V segment lost 0 bases and the J segment 2 bases; nucleotides outside the gene matches: 2. Germline V gene lookup returns CDR1 GEAIGNYY and CDR2 EKD. The CDR3 sequence is CACDTLLGDTWDTRQMFF. The CDR3, as DNA: TGTGCCTGTGACACCCTACTGGGGGATACCTGGGACACCCGACAGATGTTTTTC.

Points on this clone: A much larger clone differs from this one at a single base, so this may be a read error. CDR3 sequence reads: CACDSITGGQLIF. CDR3 in DNA: TGTGCCTGTGACTCCATTACTGGGGGGCAGCTCATCTTT. V gene TRDV2 combines with J gene TRDJ1; 8 nucleotides align to TRDD3. Unmatched junction bases numbered 10, after V lost 3 bases and J lost 11 bases. The germline V gene encodes CDR1 GEAIGNYY and CDR2 EKD. The CDR3 contains 13 residues.

In the case of this clone: A much larger clone differs by one base, so this may be a read error. Here the CDR3 reads CACVTVLGDTSSSWDTRQMFF. CDR3 DNA: TGTGCCTGTGTCACCGTACTGGGGGATACGTCGAGCTCCTGGGACACCCGACAGATGTTTTTC. J is TRDJ3 and V is TRDV2; 13 bases line up with TRDD3. The CDR3 runs to 21 residues. Germline lookup yields CDR1 GEAIGNYY and CDR2 EKD.

The chain recombines TRDV1 with TRDJ1; TRDD3 matches at 10 bases. This CDR3 comprises 19 residues. Germline V gene data show CDR1 as TSWWSYY and CDR2 as QGS. The J segment lost 0 bases and the V segment lost 0 bases, leaving 10 bases of the junction unmatched. The chain's CDR3 is CALGELSTGGFLYTDKLIF. The CDR3 DNA sequence: TGTGCTCTTGGGGAACTTAGTACTGGGGGATTCCTGTACACCGATAAACTCATCTTT.

The chain couples TRDV2 to TRDJ1, with 12 bases matching TRDD3. Germline assignment: CDR1 GEAIGNYY and CDR2 EKD. V gave up 1 base and J gave up 13 bases; unmatched junction bases: 12. The CDR3 is 15 amino acids. The CDR3 coding sequence is TGTGCCTGTGACACAGCTGGGGGATACGCGAAGGAACCCATCTTT. This codes for CACDTAGGYAKEPIF.

This clone was observed once. The rearrangement joins TRDV2 to TRDJ3; 10 positions match TRDD3. The junction had 2 bases not matched to a gene; V was cut back by 2 bases and J by 2 bases. This CDR3 region has 17 residues. The germline gives CDR1 GEAIGNYY, CDR2 EKD. The CDR3 sequence is CACDKLGDAWDTRQMFF. CDR3 in DNA: TGTGCCTGTGACAAACTGGGGGATGCCTGGGACACCCGACAGATGTTTTTC.

This clone was found a few times. This CDR3 reads CACDTLSPSRLGDTNLIF. The CDR3 DNA reads as TGTGCCTGTGACACCCTATCCCCTTCTCGGCTGGGGGACACTAACCTCATCTTT. This chain joins TRDV2 and TRDJ1; 8 bases map to TRDD3. CDR3 size: 18 residues. Germline V CDR1 and CDR2: GEAIGNYY, EKD. Trimming took 0 bases from V and 11 from J; bases not matched to a gene: 22.

Concerning this clone itself: A read error may produce the germline difference seen at one junction end. Different DNA sequences within this sample yield the same CDR3. The rearrangement uses TRDV1 and TRDJ1, with TRDD3 matching 7 bases. The CDR3 contains 24 residues. Germline V gives CDR1 TSWWSYY, CDR2 QGS. CDR3 nucleotides: TGTGCTCTCGGGGAACGTCCGAGATTGCCTTCTCACCGTACTGGGGAATCGTACACCGATAAACTCATCTTT. As protein: CALGERPRLPSHRTGESYTDKLIF.

Comments on this clone: A much larger clone is a single base away; this may be a read error. The chain has TRDV2 and TRDJ3, with 8 positions matching TRDD3. This CDR3 is 17 amino acids long. Looked up from germline, CDR1 is GEAIGNYY and CDR2 is EKD. The trim removed 2 bases at V and 2 bases at J, leaving 4 bases unmatched. The CDR3 sequence is CACDIRGDTWDTRQMFF. The CDR3 region has the DNA TGTGCCTGTGACATACGGGGGGATACCTGGGACACCCGACAGATGTTTTTC.

This clone is medium-sized in the sample. The same CDR3 can be traced to other DNA sequences in this sample. The chain links TRDV2 to TRDJ1; 10 bases match TRDD3. Unmatched junction bases numbered 14, after V lost 3 bases and J lost 2 bases. The CDR3 consists of 18 residues. Germline V gene data show CDR1 as GEAIGNYY and CDR2 as EKD. The CDR3 DNA is TGTGCCTGTGACGTAACCGGGGGATACGGCTTTGGGACCGATAAACTCATCTTT. This gives the protein CACDVTGGYGFGTDKLIF.

Note on this clone: This may be a read error, as it is one base from a much larger clone. V is TRDV1 and J is TRDJ2; 11 bases map to TRDD3. Germline-derived CDR1 and CDR2 are TSWWSYY and QGS. The CDR3 spans 23 residues. DNA of the CDR3: TGTGCTCTTGGGGGGACCTTCTCCAGACCCCTGGGGGATACCCAAGCTTTGACAGCACAACACTTCTTT. Amino acids: CALGGTFSRPLGDTQALTAQHFF.

On this clone itself: A much larger clone differs from this one at a single base, so this may be a read error. The V call is TRAV29/DV5, the J call TRDJ1, with TRDD3 matching 12 bases. Germline V lookup: CDR1 NSMFDY, CDR2 ISSIKDK. The CDR3 has 18 amino acids. The CDR3 protein is CAAKGGSTTLGDTDNLIF. CDR3 DNA sequence: TGTGCAGCCAAGGGGGGCTCTACGACACTGGGGGATACCGATAACCTCATCTTT.

As to this clone: With a much larger clone just one base away, this may be a read error. The chain has TRDV2 and TRDJ1; TRDD3 agrees at 8 bases. The CDR3 is made up of 17 amino acids. V shed 5 bases, J shed 3 bases, and the junction held 16 bases outside the gene matches. Germline V gene sequence: CDR1 GEAIGNYY, CDR2 EKD. The CDR3 region is CACGPVARGIRPDKLIF. The CDR3 nucleotides read TGTGCCTGTGGCCCCGTAGCTCGAGGGATACGACCCGATAAACTCATCTTT.

By frequency in the sample, this clone is large. Within the sample, other DNA sequences also encode this same CDR3. The V gene is TRDV2, the J gene TRDJ2; 7 bases map to TRDD3. Trimming removed 1 base from V and 1 base from J; junction bases left unmatched: 2. Germline CDR1 is GEAIGNYY and CDR2 is EKD. The CDR3 is 15 residues long. CDR3 coding DNA: TGTGCCTGTGACACGGTGGGGGATTTGACAGCACAACTCTTCTTT. Encoded protein: CACDTVGDLTAQLFF.